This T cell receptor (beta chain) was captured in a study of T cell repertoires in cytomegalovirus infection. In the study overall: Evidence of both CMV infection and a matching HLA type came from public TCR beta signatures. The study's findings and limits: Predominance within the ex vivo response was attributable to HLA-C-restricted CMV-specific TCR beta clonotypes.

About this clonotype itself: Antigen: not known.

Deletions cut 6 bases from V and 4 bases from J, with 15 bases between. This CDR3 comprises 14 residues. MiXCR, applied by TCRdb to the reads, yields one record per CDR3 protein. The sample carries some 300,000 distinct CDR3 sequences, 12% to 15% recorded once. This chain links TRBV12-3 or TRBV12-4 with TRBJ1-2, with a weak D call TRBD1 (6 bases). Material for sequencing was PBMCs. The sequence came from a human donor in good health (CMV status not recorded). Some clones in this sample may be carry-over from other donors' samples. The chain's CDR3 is CASSPTGLTYGYTF. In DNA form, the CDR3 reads TGTGCCAGCAGCCCTACAGGGCTCACCTATGGCTACACCTTC.